This T cell receptor (beta chain) was captured in a study of control samples from healthy donors and cancer patients (dated by TCRdb to 2018 to 2021). The library relied on the immunoSEQ multiplex PCR assay. TCRdb took this table from immuneACCESS and kept in-frame rearrangements with V and J called. Such tables lack part of the clones; where checked against another copy, unresolved V genes explain under half of the gap, and the rest is unexplained. The sample records 75,000 or so clones, roughly 89% of which are singletons. Approximately 5.1% of the sample comes from the top ten. The CDR3 numbers 15 residues from cysteine through phenylalanine. CDR3 DNA is the only sequence kept; it has 45 bases, read in frame from the first base. In the germline V gene (reference sequence), CDR1 corresponds to SEHNR and CDR2 to FQNEAQ. V and J are truncated by 0 bases and 6 bases respectively, leaving an intervening sequence of 12 bases.

The table lists this clone with a few counts. Its cognate antigen has yet to be identified. No base quality information exists; no much larger clone differs at one position. This TCR was sampled from a man in his 60s with colorectal cancer. The V gene is TRBV7-9 and the J gene is TRBJ1-5; a weak D assignment points to TRBD1 (5 bases agree). The sequencing sample was made of PBMCs. The CDR3 protein sequence reads: CASSLAGGMGQPQHF. The DNA sequence reads TGTGCCAGCAGCTTAGCCGGGGGGATGGGTCAGCCCCAGCATTTT.